This T cell receptor beta chain was captured by sequencing in a study of T cell responses to AZD1222 COVID-19 vaccine. Study results and caveats: CD4 TCRs associated with vaccination spanned spike, dominating at 160-218 and 743-854.

Produced via immunoSEQ multiplex PCR; TCRdb's table is partial and in-frame only. The top ten hold around 1.6% of the sample, which has around 200,000 clones, roughly 94% seen once. The CDR3 is made up of 14 amino acids. V was trimmed by 5 bases and J by 5 bases, leaving 15 bases between them. CDR1 is SGHRS, CDR2 YFSETQ, per germline. To note about this clone: What it recognizes is unknown.

The source is an adult who received the AZD1222 COVID-19 vaccine. The gene calls are TRBV5-1 and TRBJ2-3; the D gene could be TRBD1 or TRBD2 (6 bases each). This sample comprised peripheral blood, obtained 28 days after the second AZD1222 dose. CDR3 sequence reads: CASRKGGSGDTQYF. The CDR3 nucleotides read TGCGCCAGCAGAAAGGGGGGATCGGGAGATACGCAGTATTTT.